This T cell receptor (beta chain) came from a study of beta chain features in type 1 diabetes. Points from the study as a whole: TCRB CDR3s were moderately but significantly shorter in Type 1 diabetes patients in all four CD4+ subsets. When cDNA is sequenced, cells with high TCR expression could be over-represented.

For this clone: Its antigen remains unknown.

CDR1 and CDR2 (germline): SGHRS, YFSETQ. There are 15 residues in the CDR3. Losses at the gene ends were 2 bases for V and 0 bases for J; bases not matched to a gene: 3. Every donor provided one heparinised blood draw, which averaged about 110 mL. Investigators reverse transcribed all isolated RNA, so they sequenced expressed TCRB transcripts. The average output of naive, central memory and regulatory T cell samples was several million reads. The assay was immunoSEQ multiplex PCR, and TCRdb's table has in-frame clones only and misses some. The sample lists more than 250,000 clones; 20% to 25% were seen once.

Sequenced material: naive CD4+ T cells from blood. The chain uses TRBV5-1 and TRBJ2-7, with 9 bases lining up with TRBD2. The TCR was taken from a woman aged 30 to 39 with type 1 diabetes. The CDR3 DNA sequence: TGCGCCAGCAGCTTTTCTAGCGGGGACTCCTACGAGCAGTACTTC. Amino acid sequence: CASSFSSGDSYEQYF.